This T cell receptor (beta chain) is drawn from a study of shared clonotypes between healthy human individuals. Study information: Donors had three CD4 naive, three CD4 memory, two CD8 naive and one CD8 memory plate apiece.

The naive CD8 fraction comprised CD45RO-negative cells positively selected for CCR7 and excluded terminally differentiated effector memory CD45RA+ cells. Study-level results: It was observed that around 5% of naive CD4 clonotypes were shared across several donors.

Notes on this clone: Its antigen remains unidentified.

CDR1 and CDR2 from the germline V gene are MNHEY and SMNVEV (reference sequence). Trimming shortened V by 2 bases and J by 2 bases, and 7 bases separated the two germline ends. The CDR3 consists of 13 residues. Profiling relied on immunoSEQ multiplex PCR, and the TCRdb table lists in-frame clones only, not all of them. In the table there are fewer than 800,000 clones, about 90% of which are singletons. The V gene is TRBV27, the J gene TRBJ2-7, with D hard to call. Specimen: naive CD8+ T cells sorted from blood. The sequence was obtained from a young man in good health. The CDR3 DNA reads as TGTGCCAGCAGTTTAGGGAATGCCTACGAGCAGTACTTC. Its translation: CASSLGNAYEQYF.